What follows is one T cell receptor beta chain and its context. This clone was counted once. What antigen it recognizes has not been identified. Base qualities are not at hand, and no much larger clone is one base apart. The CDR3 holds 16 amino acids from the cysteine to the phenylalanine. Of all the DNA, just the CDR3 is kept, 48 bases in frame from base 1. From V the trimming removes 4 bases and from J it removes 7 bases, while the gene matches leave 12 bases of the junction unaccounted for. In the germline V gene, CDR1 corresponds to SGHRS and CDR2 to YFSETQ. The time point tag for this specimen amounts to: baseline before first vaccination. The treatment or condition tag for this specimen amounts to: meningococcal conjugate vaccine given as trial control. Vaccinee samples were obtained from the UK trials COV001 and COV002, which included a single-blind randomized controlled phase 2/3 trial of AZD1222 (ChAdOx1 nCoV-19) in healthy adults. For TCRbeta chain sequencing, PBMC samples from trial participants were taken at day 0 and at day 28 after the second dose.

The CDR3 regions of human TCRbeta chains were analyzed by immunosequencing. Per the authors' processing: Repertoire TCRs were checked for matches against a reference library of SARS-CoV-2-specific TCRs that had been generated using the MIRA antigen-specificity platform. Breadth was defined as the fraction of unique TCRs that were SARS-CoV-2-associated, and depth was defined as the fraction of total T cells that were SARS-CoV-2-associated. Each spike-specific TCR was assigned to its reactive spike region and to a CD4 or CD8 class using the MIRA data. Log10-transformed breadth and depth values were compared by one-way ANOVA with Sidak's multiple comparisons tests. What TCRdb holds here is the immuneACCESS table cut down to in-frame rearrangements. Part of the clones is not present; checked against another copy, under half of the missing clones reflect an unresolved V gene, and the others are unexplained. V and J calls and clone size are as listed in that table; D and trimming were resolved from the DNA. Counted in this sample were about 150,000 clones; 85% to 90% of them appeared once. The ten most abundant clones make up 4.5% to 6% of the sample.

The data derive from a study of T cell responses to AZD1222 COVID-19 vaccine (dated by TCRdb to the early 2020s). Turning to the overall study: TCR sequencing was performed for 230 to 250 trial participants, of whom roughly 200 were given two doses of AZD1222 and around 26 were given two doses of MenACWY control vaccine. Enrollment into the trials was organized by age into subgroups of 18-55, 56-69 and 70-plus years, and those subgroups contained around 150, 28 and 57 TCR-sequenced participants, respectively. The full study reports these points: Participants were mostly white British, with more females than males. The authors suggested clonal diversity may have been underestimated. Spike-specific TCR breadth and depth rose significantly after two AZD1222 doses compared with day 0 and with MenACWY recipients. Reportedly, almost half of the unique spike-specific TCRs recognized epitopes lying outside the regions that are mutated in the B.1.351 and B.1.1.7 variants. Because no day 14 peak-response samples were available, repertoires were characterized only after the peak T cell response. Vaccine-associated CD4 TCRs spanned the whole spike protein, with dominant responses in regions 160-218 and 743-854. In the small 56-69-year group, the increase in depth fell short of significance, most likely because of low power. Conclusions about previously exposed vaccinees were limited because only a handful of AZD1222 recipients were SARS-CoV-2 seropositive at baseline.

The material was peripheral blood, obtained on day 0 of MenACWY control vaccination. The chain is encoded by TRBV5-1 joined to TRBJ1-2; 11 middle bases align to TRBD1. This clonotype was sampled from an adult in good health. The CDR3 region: CASSQGQGVSLSGYTF. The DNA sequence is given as TGCGCCAGCAGCCAGGGACAGGGGGTCTCACTTAGTGGCTACACCTTC.